The next 15 T cell receptor beta chains were all read from a single sample in a study of blood T cells in healthy people across ages. A second 7 to 11 cycle PCR used barcoded and J-beta primers. A single record per CDR3 protein comes from TCRdb applying MiXCR to the 5' RACE reads. The sample lists fewer than 950,000 distinct CDR3 sequences, roughly 50% occurring once. Sequencing used blood. The origin of the receptors is a man of 80 years or more in good health.

V usage is TRBV3-1 and J usage is TRBJ2-3; weak D call: TRBD2 (5 bases). V was pared by 1 base and J by 6 bases, with 11 bases between. The CDR3 length is 14 residues. CDR1 and CDR2 from the germline V gene are LGHDT and YNNKEL (reference sequence). The CDR3 reads CASSQGAQRDTQYF. As DNA, the CDR3 is TGTGCCAGCAGCCAAGGGGCCCAGCGGGATACGCAGTATTTT.

CDR3: CSAKRYPSEQYF. The CDR3 region has the DNA TGCAGTGCTAAGCGCTACCCCTCCGAGCAGTACTTC. The chain combines TRBV20-1 with TRBJ2-4; the D is unclear. Near its end, the DNA agrees better with TRBJ2-7, so the J call may be wrong. The CDR3 contains 12 residues. Germline CDR1 DFQATT, CDR2 SNEGSKA (reference sequence).

This clonotype was seen only a few times. The chain employs TRBV7-2 and TRBJ2-1; D is perhaps TRBD1 (6 bases). From germline, CDR1 is SGHTA and CDR2 FQGNSA. The CDR3 is 15 amino acids. Trimming removed 0 bases from V and 4 bases from J, with 10 bases in between. The CDR3 spells CASSLAGGEYNEQFF. The CDR3 nucleotides are TGTGCCAGCAGCTTAGCTGGGGGCGAGTACAATGAGCAGTTCTTC.

This clonotype was seen a few times. The V gene is TRBV18, the J gene TRBJ2-7; D gene unclear. Looked up from germline, CDR1 is KGHSH and CDR2 is LQKENI. The CDR3 sequence is 15 residues long. Trimming shortened V by 2 bases and J by 0 bases, and 11 bases separated the two germline ends. CDR3 amino acids: CASSPKAVSSYEQYF. The CDR3, as DNA: TGTGCCAGCTCACCAAAAGCAGTCAGCTCCTACGAGCAGTACTTC.

The gene calls are TRBV5-1 and TRBJ2-5; 9 bases are shared with TRBD2. The CDR3 extends over 15 amino acids. With 4 bases clipped from V and 1 base from J, the junction kept 5 bases outside the gene matches. Per the germline V gene, CDR1 is SGHRS and CDR2 is YFSETQ. The CDR3 here is CASSITSGFQETQYF. In DNA, the CDR3 is TGCGCCAGCAGCATAACTAGCGGGTTCCAAGAGACCCAGTACTTC.

This clonotype has a handful of counts. The chain joins TRBV28 to TRBJ2-7; 8 positions agree with TRBD1. This CDR3 is 15 amino acids long. After removal of 8 bases from V and 6 bases from J, the junction contained 15 bases not matched to a gene. From germline, CDR1 is MDHEN and CDR2 SYDVKM. The CDR3: CASGYRDRPTGEQYF. The CDR3 DNA reads as TGTGCCAGCGGCTATCGGGACAGGCCGACCGGCGAGCAGTACTTC.

The CDR3: CATSPNTGYGYTF. The CDR3 DNA reads as TGTGCCACCAGCCCGAATACCGGCTATGGCTACACCTTC. The chain employs TRBV15 and TRBJ1-2; D is undetermined. V was shortened by 5 bases and J by 4 bases, with 11 bases between the two germline ends. Germline values: CDR1 LNHNV, CDR2 YYDKDF (reference sequence). This CDR3 contains 13 residues.

The sample holds a few counts of this clonotype. The chain combines TRBV7-2 with TRBJ2-5; TRBD2 matches 11 bases. The germline V gene has CDR1 SGHTA and CDR2 FQGNSA. The V and J ends lost 2 bases and 1 base, in that order; junction bases with no gene match: 6. This CDR3 has 17 residues. CDR3 region: CASSLRGGTSGQETQYF. In nucleotides, the CDR3 is TGTGCCAGCAGCTTACGCGGGGGGACTAGCGGCCAAGAGACCCAGTACTTC.

The V gene is TRBV12-3 or TRBV12-4, the J gene TRBJ1-5; 7 bases are shared with TRBD1. V lost 3 bases, J lost 7 bases, and 6 bases stayed unmatched. CDR3 length: 14 residues. The CDR3 protein is CASSFRQGEQPQHF. The CDR3, as DNA: TGTGCCAGCAGTTTCCGACAGGGTGAGCAGCCCCAGCATTTT.

About this clonotype: Possible read error: a much larger clone is one base away. The chain combines TRBV12-3 or TRBV12-4 with TRBJ2-4; 9 positions match TRBD2. The CDR3 runs 16 residues. J gave up 13 bases and V 5 bases, and 18 bases lay outside the gene matches. The chain's CDR3 is CASSPQGRTSANEQYF. CDR3 bases: TGTGCCAGCAGTCCTCAGGGACGGACTAGCGCGAATGAGCAGTACTTC.

This chain connects TRBV5-6 to TRBJ2-5; 10 nucleotides match TRBD1. The J call may be incorrect, as the DNA end agrees better with TRBJ2-7. Germline V CDR1 and CDR2: SGHDT, YYEEEE. The CDR3 contains 14 residues. The CDR3 spells CASSFGTGADEQYF. CDR3 nucleotide sequence: TGTGCCAGCAGCTTCGGGACAGGGGCCGACGAGCAGTACTTC.

As for this clonotype: Sequence at one end of the junction differs from germline and may be a read error. The V gene is TRBV5-1, the J gene TRBJ1-5, with D possibly TRBD1 on 6 matching bases. The CDR3 is 15 residues long. From germline, CDR1 is SGHRS and CDR2 YFSETQ. Here the CDR3 reads CASSSDGGPNQAQHF. The CDR3 coding sequence is TGCGCCAGCAGCAGCGACGGGGGGCCCAATCAGGCCCAGCATTTT.

For this clonotype: One junction end does not reproduce the germline sequence, and a read error may be involved. The J gene is TRBJ1-6, the V gene TRBV7-9; D is ambiguous. The length of the CDR3 is 14 residues. Germline lookup yields CDR1 SEHNR and CDR2 FQNEAQ (reference sequence). CDR3 protein: CTSSLEVNNSPLHF. The CDR3 nucleotides are TGTACCAGCAGCTTAGAAGTAAATAATTCACCCCTCCACTTT. The whole variable domain, filled in from reference TRBV7-9 and TRBJ1-6, reads DTGVSQNPRHKITKRGQNVTFRCDPISEHNRLYWYRQTLGQGPEFLTYFQNEAQLEKSRLLSDRFSAERPKGSFSTLEIQRTEQGDSAMYLCTSSLEVNNSPLHFGNGTRLTVT.

This clonotype turned up a few times. V is TRBV20-1 and J is TRBJ1-6, with 8 positions matching TRBD1. There are 18 residues in the CDR3. Per the germline V gene, CDR1 is DFQATT and CDR2 is SNEGSKA (reference sequence). V trimming: 0 bases; J trimming: 5 bases; junction bases outside the gene matches: 12. CDR3 in DNA: TGCAGTGCTAGAGATGCCGGCAGGGGGCGTTTTAATAATTCACCCCTCCACTTT. It translates to CSARDAGRGRFNNSPLHF.

The genes are TRBV20-1 and TRBJ2-1; 13 nucleotides match TRBD2. The germline V gene encodes CDR1 DFQATT and CDR2 SNEGSKA (reference sequence). The CDR3 runs to 18 residues. After removal of 1 base from V and 4 bases from J, the junction contained 10 bases not matched to a gene. The DNA of the CDR3 is TGCAGTGCTAGAGGGACTAGCGGGAGAATGGGAGGTTACAATGAGCAGTTCTTC. It specifies CSARGTSGRMGGYNEQFF.